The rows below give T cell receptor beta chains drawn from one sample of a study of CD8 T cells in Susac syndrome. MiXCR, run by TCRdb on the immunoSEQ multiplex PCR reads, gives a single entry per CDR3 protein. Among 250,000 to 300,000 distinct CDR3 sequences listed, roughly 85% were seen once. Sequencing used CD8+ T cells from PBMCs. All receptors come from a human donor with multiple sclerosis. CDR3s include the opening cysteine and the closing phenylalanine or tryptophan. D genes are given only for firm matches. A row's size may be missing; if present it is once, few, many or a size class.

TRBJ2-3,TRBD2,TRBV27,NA,TGTGCCAGCATCTCGGGAGTTAGCGGGAGGATAGATACGCAGTATTTT,CASISGVSGRIDTQYF
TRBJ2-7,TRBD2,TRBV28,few,TGTGCCAGCAGTTTATTGTCCCTAGCGGGACTAACCGAGCAGTACTTC,CASSLLSLAGLTEQYF
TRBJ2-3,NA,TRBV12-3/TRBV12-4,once,TGTGCCAGCAGTTTAGATGGGCTATCAACCACAGATACGCAGTATTTT,CASSLDGLSTTDTQYF
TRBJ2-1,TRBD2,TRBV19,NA,TGTGCCAGTACCTTAGGGGCGGGAGGAAACAATGAGCAGTTCTTC,CASTLGAGGNNEQFF
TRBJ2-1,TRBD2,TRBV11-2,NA,TGTGCCAGCACCCAATGGGCGGGAGAGGATGAGCAGTTCTTC,CASTQWAGEDEQFF
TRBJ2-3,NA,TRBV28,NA,TGTGCCAGCAGTTTATTCGGGCAGGAGAACACAGATACGCAGTATTTT,CASSLFGQENTDTQYF
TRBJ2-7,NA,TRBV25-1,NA,TGTGCCAGCAGTGAAGTCTACGAGCAGTACTTC,CASSEVYEQYF
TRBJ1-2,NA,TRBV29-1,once,TGCAGCGTTAAAATGGCCTGGGCCTATGGCTACACCTTC,CSVKMAWAYGYTF
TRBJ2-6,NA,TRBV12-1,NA,TGTGCCAGCAGCTTAACAGGGGGCGACCCTGGGGCCAACGTCCTGACTTTC,CASSLTGGDPGANVLTF
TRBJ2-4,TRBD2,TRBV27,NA,TGTGCCAGCAGTCCCCTAGCGGGAGGGGCCAAAAACATTCAGTACTTC,CASSPLAGGAKNIQYF
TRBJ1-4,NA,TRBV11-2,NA,TGTGCCAGCAGCTTATCTCCACAGGGAGGCGAAAAACTGTTTTTT,CASSLSPQGGEKLFF
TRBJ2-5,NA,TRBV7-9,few,TGTGCCAGCAGCCCCGTTTCTCACCAAGAGACCCAGTACTTC,CASSPVSHQETQYF
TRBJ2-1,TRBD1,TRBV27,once,TGTGCCAGTACGGGACAGGGTATCGATGAGCAGTTCTTC,CASTGQGIDEQFF
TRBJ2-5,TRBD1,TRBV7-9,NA,TGTGCCAGCAGCCCCTTAGACAGGGAAGAAGAGACCCAGTACTTC,CASSPLDREEETQYF
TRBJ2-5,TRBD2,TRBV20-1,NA,TGCAGTGCTAGAGTCGGACTAGCGCCCATCCAAGAGACCCAGTACTTC,CSARVGLAPIQETQYF
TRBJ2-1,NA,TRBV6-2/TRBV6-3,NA,TGTGCCAGCAGTTACCCATTTCTAACGATGAGGGATGAGCAGTTCTTC,CASSYPFLTMRDEQFF
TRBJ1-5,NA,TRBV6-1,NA,TGTGCCAGCAGCCCCGGGGGGATGGGCAATCAGCCCCAGCATTTT,CASSPGGMGNQPQHF
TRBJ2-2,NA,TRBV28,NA,TGTGCCAGCAGTTTAAAGGGGAACACCGGGGAGCTGTTTTTT,CASSLKGNTGELFF
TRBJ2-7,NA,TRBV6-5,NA,TGTGCCAGCAGTTACGGCAGGGGTGTCCACGAGCAGTACTTC,CASSYGRGVHEQYF
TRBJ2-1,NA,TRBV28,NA,TGTGCCAGCAGTTTTGCACAGGGATGGAATGAGCAGTTCTTC,CASSFAQGWNEQFF
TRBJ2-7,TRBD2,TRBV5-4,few,TGTGCCAGCAGCTGGGGGCCGGCTAGCGGGCCCTACGAGCAGTACTTC,CASSWGPASGPYEQYF
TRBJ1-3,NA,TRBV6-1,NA,TGTGCCAGCAGTCAAGACGGAGACTCTGGAAACACCATATATTTT,CASSQDGDSGNTIYF
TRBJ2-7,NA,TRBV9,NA,TGTGCCAGCAGCGCCCTGGCGGGCGCAAAGTCCTACGAGCAGTACTTC,CASSALAGAKSYEQYF
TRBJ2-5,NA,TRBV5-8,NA,TGTGCCAGCAGCTTCGCTATGGGCTGGGGAGAGACCCAGTACTTC,CASSFAMGWGETQYF
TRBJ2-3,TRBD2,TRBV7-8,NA,TGTGCCAGCAGCTTAGTTGGGGGAGCGGGGGGAGATACGCAGTATTTT,CASSLVGGAGGDTQYF
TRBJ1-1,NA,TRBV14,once,TGTGCCAGCAGCCTCCGGCGCCGGCTCCCGAACACTGAAGCTTTCTTT,CASSLRRRLPNTEAFF
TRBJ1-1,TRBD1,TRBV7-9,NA,TGTGCCAGCAGCTACGCCACCGACAGGGGGCATAGGACTGAAGCTTTCTTT,CASSYATDRGHRTEAFF
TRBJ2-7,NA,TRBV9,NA,TGTGCCAGCAGCCCTCCTTCGGGAACAGCCTCCTACGAGCAGTACTTC,CASSPPSGTASYEQYF
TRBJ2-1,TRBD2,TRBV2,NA,TGTGCCAGCAGTGATCCTCGACTAGCAGGCGATGAGCAGTTCTTC,CASSDPRLAGDEQFF
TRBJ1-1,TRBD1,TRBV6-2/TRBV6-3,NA,TGTGCCAGCAGTTTGGACAGGGGGCTCACTGAAGCTTTCTTT,CASSLDRGLTEAFF
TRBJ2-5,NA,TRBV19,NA,TGTGCCAGTAGTATCGTCGGGGCCCGAGAGACCCAGTACTTC,CASSIVGARETQYF
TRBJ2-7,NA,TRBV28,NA,TGTGCCAGCAGTTTAGGCCCCCTAACTTACGAGCAGTACTTC,CASSLGPLTYEQYF
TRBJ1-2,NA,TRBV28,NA,TGTGCCAGCACAACACGGGGCCAACTATATAACTATGGCTACACCTTC,CASTTRGQLYNYGYTF
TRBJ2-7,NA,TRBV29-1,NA,TGCAGCGTTGGGCAGGGTAGCCACGAGCAGTACTTC,CSVGQGSHEQYF
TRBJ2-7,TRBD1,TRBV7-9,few,TGTGCCAGCAGCTTAGCGACAGGGGCCTACGAGCAGTACTTC,CASSLATGAYEQYF
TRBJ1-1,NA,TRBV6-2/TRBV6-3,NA,TGTGCCAGCCGAAGTCTTCCCGGGGCTGAAGCTTTCTTT,CASRSLPGAEAFF
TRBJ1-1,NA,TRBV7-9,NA,TGTGCCAGCAGCTTAGTGGGCGGCGGGGCTGAAGCTTTCTTT,CASSLVGGGAEAFF
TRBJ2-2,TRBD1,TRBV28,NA,TGTGCCAGCTCCACCCCCTCGGACAGGGGGCTATTGCGGACCGGGGAGCTGTTTTTT,CASSTPSDRGLLRTGELFF
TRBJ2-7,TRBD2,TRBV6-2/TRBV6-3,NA,TGTGCCAGCAGTTGGGGGCTGGGACTAGCGGGTTCCTACGAGCAGTACTTC,CASSWGLGLAGSYEQYF
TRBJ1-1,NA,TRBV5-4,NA,TGTACCAGCAGCAAGCAGGGGAACACTGAAGCTTTCTTT,CTSSKQGNTEAFF
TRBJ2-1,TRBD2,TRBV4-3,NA,TGCGCCAGCAGCCAAGATGGGGGACTAGCGGTTTACAATGAGCAGTTCTTC,CASSQDGGLAVYNEQFF
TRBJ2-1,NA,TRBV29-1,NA,TGCAGCGTTGAAGATGCGTCGACAGGAGGCCCCCCCAATGAGCAGTTCTTC,CSVEDASTGGPPNEQFF
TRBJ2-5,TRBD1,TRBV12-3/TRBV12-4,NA,TGTGCCAGCAGTTTAGCTGATACAGGGGATCAGGCATGCGAGACCCAGTACTTC,CASSLADTGDQACETQYF
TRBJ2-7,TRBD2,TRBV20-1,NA,TGCAGTGCTAGGGGGACTAGCGGGAGCCACGAGCAGTACTTC,CSARGTSGSHEQYF
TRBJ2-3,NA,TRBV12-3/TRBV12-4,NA,TGTGCCAGCAGCCGCGACGGAGCCCTTAGCACAGATACGCAGTATTTT,CASSRDGALSTDTQYF
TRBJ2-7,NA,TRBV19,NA,TGTGCCACCAGATCAGCAGCTGCCTACGAGCAGTACTTC,CATRSAAAYEQYF
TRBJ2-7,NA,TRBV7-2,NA,TGTGCCAGCAGCTACGGGACTGAAACCTACGAGCAGTACTTC,CASSYGTETYEQYF
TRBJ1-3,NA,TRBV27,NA,TGTGCCAGCAGCCCAAGTTGGGGCCCCTCTGGAAACACCATATATTTT,CASSPSWGPSGNTIYF
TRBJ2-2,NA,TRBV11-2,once,TGTGCCAGCAGCTTAGGACTCTCTTACACCGGGGAGCTGTTTTTT,CASSLGLSYTGELFF
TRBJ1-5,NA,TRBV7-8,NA,TGTGCCAGCAGCTTAGTTCGCGCGGCATTTAGCAATCAGCCCCAGCATTTT,CASSLVRAAFSNQPQHF